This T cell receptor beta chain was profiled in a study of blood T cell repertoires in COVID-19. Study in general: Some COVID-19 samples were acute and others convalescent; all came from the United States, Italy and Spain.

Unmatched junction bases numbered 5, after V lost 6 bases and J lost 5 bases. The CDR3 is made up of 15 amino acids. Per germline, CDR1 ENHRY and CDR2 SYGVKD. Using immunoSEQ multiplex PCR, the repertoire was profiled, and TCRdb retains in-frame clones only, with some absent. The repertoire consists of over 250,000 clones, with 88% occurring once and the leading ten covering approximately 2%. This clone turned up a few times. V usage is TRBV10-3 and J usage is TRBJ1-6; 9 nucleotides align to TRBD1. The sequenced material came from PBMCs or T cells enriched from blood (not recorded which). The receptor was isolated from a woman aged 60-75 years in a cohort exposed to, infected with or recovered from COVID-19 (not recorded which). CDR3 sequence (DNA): TGTGCCATCAGGGGGACAGGGATCGATAATTCACCCCTCCACTTT. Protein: CAIRGTGIDNSPLHF.